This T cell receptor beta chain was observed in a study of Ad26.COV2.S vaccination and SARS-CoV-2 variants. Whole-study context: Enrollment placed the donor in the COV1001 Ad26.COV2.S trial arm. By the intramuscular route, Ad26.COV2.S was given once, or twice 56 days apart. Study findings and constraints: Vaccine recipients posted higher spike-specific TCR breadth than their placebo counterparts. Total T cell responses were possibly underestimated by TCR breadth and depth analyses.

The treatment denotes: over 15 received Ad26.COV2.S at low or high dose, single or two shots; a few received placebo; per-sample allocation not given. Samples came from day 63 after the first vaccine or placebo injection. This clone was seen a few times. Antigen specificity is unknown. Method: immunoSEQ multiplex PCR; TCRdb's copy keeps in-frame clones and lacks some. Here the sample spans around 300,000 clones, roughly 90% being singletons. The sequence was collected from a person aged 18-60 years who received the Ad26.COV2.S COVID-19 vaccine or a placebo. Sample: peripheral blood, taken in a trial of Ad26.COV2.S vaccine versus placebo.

CDR3 in amino acids: CAISERGLNQPQHF. For the CDR3, the DNA is TGTGCCATCAGTGAGAGGGGACTCAATCAGCCCCAGCATTTT. V and J are TRBV10-3 and TRBJ1-5, with D possibly TRBD1 on 5 matching bases. This CDR3 is 14 amino acids long. V gave up 2 bases and J gave up 3 bases, with 8 bases separating them. From germline, CDR1 is ENHRY and CDR2 SYGVKD.